This T cell receptor beta chain was found in a study of blood T cell repertoires in COVID-19. Study overall: Acute and convalescent COVID-19 specimens originated in the United States, Italy and Spain. Sources were T cells, B-cell-depleted T cells, or PBMCs; the material itself was cDNA or gDNA.

Original data processing: Amplification with reference gene primers provided the estimates of nucleated cell counts. The table came from immunoSEQ multiplex PCR; TCRdb's copy has only in-frame clones and leaves some out. The V and J calls and clone size come from that table; D and trimming were worked out from the DNA. The data contain approximately 240,000 clones, nearly 90% of them singletons. This TCR derives from a young woman who had recovered from COVID-19. The material sequenced was peripheral blood.

As DNA, the CDR3 is TGTGCCAGCAGTTCTCAGAGCAATCAGCCCCAGCATTTT. As protein: CASSSQSNQPQHF. This chain connects TRBV12-3 or TRBV12-4 to TRBJ1-5; D not resolved. The CDR3 has 13 amino acids. Trimming shortened V by 4 bases and J by 1 base, and 5 bases separated the two germline ends.